These T cell receptor beta chains were read from a single sample in a study of T cells after yellow fever vaccination. TCRdb reprocessed the 5' RACE reads via MiXCR and lists one record per CDR3 protein. The sample includes a few hundred thousand distinct CDR3 sequences, approximately 18% of them seen just once. Sequences were derived from PBMCs, sampled before the yellow fever booster vaccination. The receptors were sampled from a man between 18 and 35 years old who received the YFV17D yellow fever vaccine. Both conserved end residues are part of each CDR3. Each record gives: CDR3 protein, V gene, D gene, J gene. A D gene is named only where the DNA matches it firmly.

CDR3: CASSVGGQDNEKLFF
V: TRBV9
D: NA
J: TRBJ1-4

CDR3: CASSVGGTRYNEQFF
V: TRBV9
D: NA
J: TRBJ2-1

CDR3: CATKTSGGTDRQYF
V: TRBV7-2
D: TRBD2
J: TRBJ2-3

CDR3: CASSLSRDQETQYF
V: TRBV7-3
D: NA
J: TRBJ2-5

CDR3: CASSLALGANVLTF
V: TRBV12-3/TRBV12-4
D: NA
J: TRBJ2-6

CDR3: CASRGSSYEQYF
V: TRBV27
D: NA
J: TRBJ2-7

CDR3: CSGVAGVGETQYF
V: TRBV20-1
D: TRBD2
J: TRBJ2-5

CDR3: CASSLDNRKDTQYF
V: TRBV7-9
D: NA
J: TRBJ2-3

CDR3: CASRVLRDTVGQETQYF
V: TRBV5-1
D: NA
J: TRBJ2-5

CDR3: CASSSTGTESQPQHF
V: TRBV7-2
D: TRBD1
J: TRBJ1-5

CDR3: CASSLFPAGVPSGANVLTF
V: TRBV6-5
D: TRBD2
J: TRBJ2-6

CDR3: CSARDMRGQETQYF
V: TRBV20-1
D: NA
J: TRBJ2-5

CDR3: CASSPYRGRPTEAFF
V: TRBV7-3
D: TRBD1
J: TRBJ1-1

CDR3: CASSFPGQGYSPLHF
V: TRBV7-9
D: TRBD1
J: TRBJ1-6

CDR3: CASSVDGAEQFF
V: TRBV9
D: NA
J: TRBJ2-1

CDR3: CSARALGGTMNEQFF
V: TRBV20-1
D: NA
J: TRBJ2-1

CDR3: CASSLVNSGNTIYF
V: TRBV12-3/TRBV12-4
D: NA
J: TRBJ1-3

CDR3: CSARDLSGGALETQYF
V: TRBV20-1
D: TRBD2
J: TRBJ2-5

CDR3: CASSPGQGNSYEQYF
V: TRBV6-5
D: TRBD1
J: TRBJ2-7

CDR3: CSVEVGGLFYGYTF
V: TRBV29-1
D: NA
J: TRBJ1-2

CDR3: CASSTPGLGAEAFF
V: TRBV6-2/TRBV6-3
D: NA
J: TRBJ1-1

CDR3: CATKTGTVNYGYTF
V: TRBV5-1
D: NA
J: TRBJ1-2

CDR3: CASTALVTGEAFF
V: TRBV5-1
D: TRBD1
J: TRBJ1-1

CDR3: CASSPSLGQGYYEQYF
V: TRBV7-2
D: NA
J: TRBJ2-7

CDR3: CSAHPFGLAVTDTQYF
V: TRBV20-1
D: TRBD2
J: TRBJ2-3

CDR3: CASSMTGRTEAFF
V: TRBV4-3
D: TRBD1
J: TRBJ1-1

CDR3: CASSLDRGWTGGTGELFF
V: TRBV11-2
D: TRBD1
J: TRBJ2-2

CDR3: CASRTGNSPLHF
V: TRBV9
D: NA
J: TRBJ1-6

CDR3: CASSFLRGAGELFF
V: TRBV7-8
D: NA
J: TRBJ2-2

CDR3: CASSQTGAVTEAFF
V: TRBV4-1
D: TRBD1
J: TRBJ1-1

CDR3: CASSGDGYEQYF
V: TRBV9
D: NA
J: TRBJ2-7

CDR3: CASSSTDRVEDEKLFF
V: TRBV27
D: TRBD1
J: TRBJ1-4

CDR3: CSVELQGTDTQYF
V: TRBV29-1
D: NA
J: TRBJ2-3

CDR3: CASSGTSGDTGELFF
V: TRBV7-9
D: TRBD2
J: TRBJ2-2

CDR3: CASSFGGGPTDTQYF
V: TRBV5-1
D: NA
J: TRBJ2-3

CDR3: CSARVGHAPYGNQPQHF
V: TRBV20-1
D: NA
J: TRBJ1-5

CDR3: CAIKKDGQHNQPQHF
V: TRBV10-3
D: NA
J: TRBJ1-5

CDR3: CASSASGGGGSPLHF
V: TRBV9
D: NA
J: TRBJ1-6

CDR3: CSVGLQGGKLFF
V: TRBV29-1
D: NA
J: TRBJ1-4

CDR3: CASSQSLAGDSYNEQFF
V: TRBV4-3
D: TRBD2
J: TRBJ2-1

CDR3: CASSLMERGYNEQFF
V: TRBV12-3/TRBV12-4
D: TRBD2
J: TRBJ2-1

CDR3: CSVVARLAKNIQYF
V: TRBV29-1
D: NA
J: TRBJ2-4

CDR3: CASSYASIQYF
V: TRBV6-5
D: NA
J: TRBJ2-4

CDR3: CATSRDWSPLHF
V: TRBV15
D: NA
J: TRBJ1-6

CDR3: CASSYSGAGNNQPQHF
V: TRBV7-9
D: NA
J: TRBJ1-5

CDR3: CASSQDLAGGPITDTQYF
V: TRBV3-1
D: TRBD2
J: TRBJ2-3

CDR3: CASSEGPLETQYF
V: TRBV2
D: NA
J: TRBJ2-5

CDR3: CASSKDSYEQYF
V: TRBV12-3/TRBV12-4
D: NA
J: TRBJ2-7

CDR3: CASSVQVNNEKLFF
V: TRBV2
D: NA
J: TRBJ1-4

CDR3: CASSLVAGTGGQETQYF
V: TRBV5-1
D: TRBD1
J: TRBJ2-5

CDR3: CASSLDGGYGYTF
V: TRBV7-9
D: NA
J: TRBJ1-2

CDR3: CASSGRLLRTKDTQYF
V: TRBV5-1
D: NA
J: TRBJ2-3

CDR3: CASSPRTGSPTEAFF
V: TRBV5-1
D: TRBD1
J: TRBJ1-1

CDR3: CASRTGEGSPYTQYF
V: TRBV19
D: TRBD2
J: TRBJ2-3

CDR3: CASSLARHQETQYF
V: TRBV27
D: NA
J: TRBJ2-5

CDR3: CAIGRQSYGYTF
V: TRBV7-9
D: NA
J: TRBJ1-2

CDR3: CASSLVGGPYGYTF
V: TRBV5-6
D: NA
J: TRBJ1-2